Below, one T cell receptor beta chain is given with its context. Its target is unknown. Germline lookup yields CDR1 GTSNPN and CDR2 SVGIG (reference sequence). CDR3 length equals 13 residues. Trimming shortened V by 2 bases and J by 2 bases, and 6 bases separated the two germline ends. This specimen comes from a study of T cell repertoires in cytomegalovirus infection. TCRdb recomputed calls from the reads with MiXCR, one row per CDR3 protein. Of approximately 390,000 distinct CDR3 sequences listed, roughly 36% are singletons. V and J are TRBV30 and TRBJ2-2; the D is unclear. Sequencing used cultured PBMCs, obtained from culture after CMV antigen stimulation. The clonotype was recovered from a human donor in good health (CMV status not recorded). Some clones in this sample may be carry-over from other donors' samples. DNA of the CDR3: TGTGCCTGGAGTCCGGACAACACCGGGGAGCTGTTTTTT. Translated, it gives CAWSPDNTGELFF.